Listed below are T cell receptor beta chains from one sample, sequenced in a study of T cells after yellow fever vaccination. MiXCR was run by TCRdb on the 5' RACE reads, yielding one entry per CDR3 protein. This sample carries around 310,000 distinct CDR3 sequences, around 4% of them seen once, and the ten largest clones take 23%. Here the sequenced sample was PBMCs, taken on the day of the yellow fever booster vaccination. Receptors were obtained from a man younger than 35 who received the YFV17D yellow fever vaccine. Both conserved end residues are part of each CDR3. D genes are given only for firm matches. The listing skips clone size in some rows; elsewhere it reads once, few, many or a size class.

j_gene,abundance,v_gene,d_gene,CDR3aa,CDR3nt
TRBJ2-1,many,TRBV4-1,TRBD1,CASSRVPRDRHNEQFF,TGCGCCAGCAGCCGCGTCCCCCGGGACAGGCACAATGAGCAGTTCTTC
TRBJ2-3,many,TRBV10-3,-,CAISDPGDSSDTQYF,TGTGCCATCAGTGATCCTGGGGATTCTTCGGATACGCAGTATTTT
TRBJ2-1,-,TRBV27,TRBD2,CASSPGLAGAYNEQFF,TGTGCCAGCAGTCCGGGACTAGCGGGGGCCTACAATGAGCAGTTCTTC
TRBJ1-4,few,TRBV3-1,-,CASSQDRVSNEKLFF,TGTGCCAGCAGCCAAGACAGGGTTTCTAATGAAAAACTGTTTTTT
TRBJ2-7,few,TRBV12-3/TRBV12-4,-,CASSEGVRYEQYF,TGTGCCAGCAGTGAGGGGGTCCGGTACGAGCAGTACTTC
TRBJ2-3,many,TRBV15,-,CATLADTQYF,TGTGCCACCCTGGCAGATACGCAGTATTTT
TRBJ2-1,many,TRBV29-1,TRBD1,CSVEGYRGQTVINEQFF,TGCAGCGTTGAAGGATACAGGGGGCAAACAGTCATCAATGAGCAGTTCTTC
TRBJ2-6,many,TRBV7-3,-,CASSLTGPGANVLTF,TGTGCCAGCAGCTTAACAGGGCCCGGGGCCAACGTCCTGACTTTC
TRBJ2-5,-,TRBV11-2,TRBD2,CASSLGVGGGVQETQYF,TGTGCCAGCAGCTTAGGTGTCGGCGGGGGGGTCCAAGAGACCCAGTACTTC
TRBJ2-1,few,TRBV29-1,-,CSVEGRGLEDEQFF,TGCAGCGTTGAAGGTCGGGGGCTTGAGGATGAGCAGTTCTTC
TRBJ2-7,many,TRBV10-3,-,CAIGIGQIASYEQYF,TGTGCCATCGGGATCGGACAGATAGCCTCCTACGAGCAGTACTTC
TRBJ1-3,many,TRBV10-3,-,CAMKGSGNTIYF,TGTGCCATGAAGGGCTCTGGAAACACCATATATTTT
TRBJ2-4,many,TRBV30,TRBD1,CAWSAGGRDIQYF,TGTGCCTGGAGTGCAGGGGGCAGGGACATTCAGTACTTC
TRBJ2-5,few,TRBV2,-,CASSPTGVGLRETQYF,TGTGCCAGCAGTCCCACGGGGGTAGGGCTACGGGAGACCCAGTACTTC
TRBJ2-3,many,TRBV6-5,TRBD2,CASIPPSGGTDTQYF,TGTGCCAGCATCCCCCCTAGCGGGGGAACAGATACGCAGTATTTT
TRBJ2-1,few,TRBV7-2,TRBD2,CASSLALGGGNEQFF,TGTGCCAGCAGCTTAGCTCTCGGGGGGGGCAATGAGCAGTTCTTC
TRBJ2-2,many,TRBV5-1,TRBD2,CASKSGLAVPGELFF,TGCGCCAGCAAGAGTGGACTAGCGGTACCCGGGGAGCTGTTTTTT
TRBJ1-5,few,TRBV12-3/TRBV12-4,-,CASQGTAYQPQHF,TGTGCCAGCCAGGGGACGGCTTATCAGCCCCAGCATTTT
TRBJ2-2,many,TRBV7-3,TRBD2,CASSTSGTSVYTGELFF,TGTGCCAGCAGCACCTCCGGGACTAGCGTTTACACCGGGGAGCTGTTTTTT
TRBJ1-5,-,TRBV7-9,TRBD1,CASSLAPFGQGFNQPQHF,TGTGCCAGCAGCTTAGCCCCCTTCGGACAGGGTTTCAATCAGCCCCAGCATTTT
TRBJ1-5,many,TRBV5-5,TRBD1,CASSPWDSSRTYSNQPQHF,TGTGCCAGCAGCCCTTGGGACAGTTCGAGGACATATAGCAATCAGCCCCAGCATTTT
TRBJ1-2,many,TRBV5-1,TRBD1,CASSLVAGQGYSGYTF,TGCGCCAGCAGCTTGGTTGCCGGACAGGGTTATAGTGGCTACACCTTC
TRBJ2-5,-,TRBV5-1,-,CASSLDTGEETQYF,TGCGCCAGCAGCTTGGATACGGGGGAAGAGACCCAGTACTTC
TRBJ2-2,-,TRBV19,TRBD1,CASHRGPGELFF,TGTGCCAGCCACAGGGGGCCCGGGGAGCTGTTTTTT
TRBJ2-5,many,TRBV4-1,TRBD2,CASSPRTSGVEETQYF,TGCGCCAGCAGCCCCCGGACTAGCGGGGTTGAAGAGACCCAGTACTTC
TRBJ2-1,many,TRBV20-1,TRBD1,CSARGTGKVTYNEQFF,TGCAGTGCTAGAGGGACAGGGAAGGTGACCTACAATGAGCAGTTCTTC
TRBJ2-3,many,TRBV6-1,TRBD2,CASLGGATDTQYF,TGTGCCAGCCTCGGGGGGGCAACAGATACGCAGTATTTT
TRBJ1-2,many,TRBV5-6,TRBD1,CASSYRGRGYTF,TGTGCCAGCAGCTACAGGGGGCGCGGCTACACCTTC
TRBJ1-5,many,TRBV6-1,-,CASSGGRSLGRPQHF,TGTGCCAGCAGTGGCGGCCGCTCGCTTGGGCGGCCCCAGCATTTT
TRBJ2-3,many,TRBV4-2,TRBD1,CASSQGGTVPDTQYF,TGTGCCAGCAGCCAAGGGGGGACAGTGCCGGATACGCAGTATTTT
TRBJ2-5,many,TRBV5-1,TRBD2,CASSLGLAGVPEETQYF,TGCGCCAGCAGCTTGGGACTAGCGGGGGTCCCGGAAGAGACCCAGTACTTC
TRBJ2-3,-,TRBV20-1,TRBD2,CSARDRIAGGRSTDTQYF,TGCAGTGCTAGAGATCGGATAGCGGGGGGCCGTAGCACAGATACGCAGTATTTT
TRBJ1-1,many,TRBV12-3/TRBV12-4,-,CASSPRRGGEYWMNTEAFF,TGTGCCAGCAGTCCCCGTAGGGGGGGCGAGTATTGGATGAACACTGAAGCTTTCTTT
TRBJ2-3,many,TRBV5-1,-,CASSPGQTSTDTQYF,TGCGCCAGCAGCCCAGGACAGACTAGCACAGATACGCAGTATTTT
TRBJ2-1,-,TRBV3-1,TRBD2,CASSQGTSVEQFF,TGTGCCAGCAGCCAAGGGACTAGCGTCGAGCAGTTCTTC
TRBJ1-2,few,TRBV7-8,-,CASSTGLHYGYTF,TGTGCCAGCAGCACCGGCTTACACTATGGCTACACCTTC
TRBJ2-3,many,TRBV18,TRBD2,CASSGTSAETSTDTQYF,TGTGCCAGCTCAGGGACTAGCGCGGAAACTAGCACAGATACGCAGTATTTT
TRBJ2-2,many,TRBV4-2,-,CASSQESANTGELFF,TGTGCCAGCAGCCAAGAGTCGGCGAACACCGGGGAGCTGTTTTTT
TRBJ2-5,many,TRBV6-5,TRBD2,CASSVLREGTQYF,TGTGCCAGCAGTGTCCTACGGGAGGGGACCCAGTACTTC
TRBJ1-3,-,TRBV5-6,TRBD1,CASSGQGLNTIYF,TGTGCCAGCAGCGGACAGGGATTAAACACCATATATTTT
TRBJ1-3,once,TRBV18,TRBD1,CASSRDRVSGNTIYF,TGTGCCAGCTCACGGGACAGGGTGTCTGGAAACACCATATATTTT
TRBJ2-5,many,TRBV5-1,TRBD1,CASSLAGQGETQYF,TGCGCCAGCAGCTTGGCGGGACAGGGGGAGACCCAGTACTTC
TRBJ2-1,few,TRBV6-5,-,CASSKGRSSYNEQFF,TGTGCCAGCAGTAAGGGACGGAGCTCCTACAATGAGCAGTTCTTC